A single sample is the source of the 8 T cell receptor beta chains below, sequenced in a study of tumor and adjacent non-tumor tissue in lung cancer. No cell sorting was done before RNA was extracted from the tissue. The normal lung tissue was taken more than 3 cm from the tumor edge. TCRbeta libraries were built with three rounds of nested PCR, modified from ARM-PCR. One entry per CDR3 protein results from TCRdb running MiXCR on the multiplex PCR reads. The sample records some 80,000 distinct CDR3 sequences, 80% to 90% being singletons. Sequencing was carried out using distant non-tumor lung tissue. These receptors originate from a man aged 55 to 70 with non-small cell lung cancer.

For this clonotype: One end of the junction fails to match germline, which may point to a read error. V gene TRBV10-1 combines with J gene TRBJ1-1; tentatively, D is TRBD1 (6 bases). Germline CDR1 WNHNN, CDR2 SYGVQD (reference sequence). The CDR3 consists of 14 residues. DNA of the CDR3: TGCGCCAGCATTGAGTTGAGGGGGGGTCCTGAAGCTTTCTTT. Its translation is CASIELRGGPEAFF.

In regard to this clonotype: The final CDR3 position lacks the conserved phenylalanine or tryptophan, pointing to a likely read error. The chain carries TRBV20-1 and TRBJ2-2, with D tentatively TRBD1 or TRBD2 (5 bases each). Germline V gene data show CDR1 as DFQATT and CDR2 as SNEGSKA (reference sequence). This CDR3 has 15 residues. The CDR3 region has the DNA TGCAGTGTTAGAGCAGGGACCCTTTGGGGTGGGGAGCTGTTTTAT. Amino acid sequence: CSVRAGTLWGGELFY.

On this clonotype itself: An end of the junction does not agree with germline; a read error may underlie this. In DNA, the CDR3 is TGCAGTGTTCTACGGGACAGATCCACAGATACACAGTATTTT. Translation: CSVLRDRSTDTQYF. The chain carries TRBV20-1 and TRBJ2-3; 7 nucleotides line up with TRBD1. Germline V gene sequence: CDR1 DFQATT, CDR2 SNEGSKA (reference sequence). The CDR3 has 14 residues.

This clonotype has only a few counts. A read error may produce the germline difference seen at one junction end. The chain carries TRBV10-2 and TRBJ2-5, with 11 nucleotides matching TRBD1. This CDR3 has 15 residues. CDR1 and CDR2 from the germline V gene are WSHSY and SAAADI. The CDR3 DNA reads TGCGCCAATAGTGAGTCCTCGGGACAGGGGGAGACCCACTACTTC. Amino acid sequence: CANSESSGQGETHYF.

This sequence joins TRBV6-2 or TRBV6-3 and TRBJ2-1, with D tentatively TRBD1 (6 bases). CDR1 and CDR2 (germline): MNHEY, SVGEGT. The CDR3 extends over 14 amino acids. The V end lost 10 bases, the J end lost 7 bases, and 20 bases lay between the germline ends. DNA for the CDR3: TGTGCCAACACCTACCGGACAGCCCGTAATGAGCAGTTCTTC. Translating gives CANTYRTARNEQFF.

The J gene is TRBJ2-5, the V gene TRBV20-1; TRBD2 matches at 7 bases. This CDR3 comprises 14 residues. V trimming: 0 bases; J trimming: 14 bases; junction bases outside the gene matches: 15. Looked up from germline, CDR1 is DFQATT and CDR2 is SNEGSKA (reference sequence). The DNA of the CDR3 is TGCAGTGCTAGAGAAAATCTAGCGGTAGAGACCAACTACTTC. The encoded protein is CSARENLAVETNYF.

About this clonotype itself: This may be a read error: a much more frequent sequence differs by one nucleotide. V and J are TRBV5-4 and TRBJ1-1; D might be TRBD1 (6 bases). This CDR3 has 15 amino acids. CDR1 SGHNT and CDR2 YYREEE come from the germline V gene (reference sequence). CDR3 protein: CASSSGTMRNTETFF. For the CDR3, the DNA is TGTGCCAGCAGCTCAGGGACAATGAGGAACACTGAAACTTTCTTT.

In the case of this clonotype: The conserved closing phenylalanine or tryptophan is absent in this CDR3, likely reflecting a read error. J is TRBJ2-7 and V is TRBV29-1, with 9 bases fitting TRBD1. Germline values: CDR1 SQVTM, CDR2 ANQGSEA. This CDR3 is built from 16 residues. In nucleotides, the CDR3 is TGTAGCGTTCAAACCCGGACAGGGGATGAAGAAGACGAGCAGTACCTC. The encoded protein is CSVQTRTGDEEDEQYL.